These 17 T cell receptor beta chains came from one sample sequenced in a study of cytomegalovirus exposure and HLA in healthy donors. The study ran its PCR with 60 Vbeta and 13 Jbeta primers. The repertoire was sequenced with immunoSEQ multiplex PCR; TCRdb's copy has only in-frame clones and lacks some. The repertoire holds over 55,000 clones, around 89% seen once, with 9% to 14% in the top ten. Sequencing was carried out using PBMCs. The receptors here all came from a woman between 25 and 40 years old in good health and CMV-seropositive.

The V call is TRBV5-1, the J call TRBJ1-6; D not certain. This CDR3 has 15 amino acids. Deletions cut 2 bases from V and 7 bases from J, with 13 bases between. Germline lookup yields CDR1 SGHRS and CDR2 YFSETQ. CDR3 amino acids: CASSFSTRQNSPLHF. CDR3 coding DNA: TGCGCCAGCAGCTTTTCGACAAGACAAAATTCACCCCTCCACTTT.

This chain's CDR3 is CASSLGQWNSPLHF. The CDR3, as DNA: TGTGCCAGCAGCTTAGGACAGTGGAATTCACCCCTCCACTTT. The chain uses TRBV7-9 and TRBJ1-6; maybe TRBD1 (5 bases). CDR1 is SEHNR and CDR2 is FQNEAQ in the germline V gene (reference sequence). V lost 1 base and J lost 7, with 8 bases in between. CDR3 length equals 14 residues.

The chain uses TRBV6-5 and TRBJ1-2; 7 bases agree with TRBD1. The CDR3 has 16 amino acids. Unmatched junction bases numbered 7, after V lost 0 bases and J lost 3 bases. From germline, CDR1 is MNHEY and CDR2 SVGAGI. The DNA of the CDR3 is TGTGCCAGCAGTTACTCGACAGGGTTTTCTGACTATGGCTACACCTTC. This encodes CASSYSTGFSDYGYTF.

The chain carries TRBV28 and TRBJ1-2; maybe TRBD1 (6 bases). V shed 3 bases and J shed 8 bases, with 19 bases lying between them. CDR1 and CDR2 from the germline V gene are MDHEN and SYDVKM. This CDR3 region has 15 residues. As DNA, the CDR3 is TGTGCCAGCAGTTTGTCAGGGGCTCTCGGGATGGGCTACACCTTC. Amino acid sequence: CASSLSGALGMGYTF.

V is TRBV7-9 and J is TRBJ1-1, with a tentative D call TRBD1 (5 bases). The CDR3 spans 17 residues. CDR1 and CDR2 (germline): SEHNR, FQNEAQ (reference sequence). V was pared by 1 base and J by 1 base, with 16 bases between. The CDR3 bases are TGTGCCAGCAGCTTAGGACAGCCGGGACTCCGGAACACTGAAGCTTTCTTT. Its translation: CASSLGQPGLRNTEAFF.

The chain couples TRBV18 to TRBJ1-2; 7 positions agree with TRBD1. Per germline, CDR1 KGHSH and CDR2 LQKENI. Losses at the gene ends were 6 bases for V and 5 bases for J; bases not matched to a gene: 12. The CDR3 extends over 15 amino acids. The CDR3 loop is CASSRPGTVEYGYTF. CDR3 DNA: TGTGCCAGCTCGCGCCCCGGGACAGTTGAATATGGCTACACCTTC.

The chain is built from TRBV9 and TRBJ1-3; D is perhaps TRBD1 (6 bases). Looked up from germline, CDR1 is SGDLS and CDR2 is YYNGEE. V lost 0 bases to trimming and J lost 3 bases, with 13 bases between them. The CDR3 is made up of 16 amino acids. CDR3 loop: CASSVDLGAGGNTIYF. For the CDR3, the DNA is TGTGCCAGCAGCGTAGACTTGGGGGCAGGTGGAAACACCATATATTTT.

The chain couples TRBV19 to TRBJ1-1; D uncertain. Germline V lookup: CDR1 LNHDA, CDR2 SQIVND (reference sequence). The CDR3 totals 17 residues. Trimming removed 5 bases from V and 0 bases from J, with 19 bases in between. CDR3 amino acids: CASSSPPGVIVNTEAFF. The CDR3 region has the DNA TGTGCCAGTAGTTCCCCGCCAGGCGTAATCGTGAACACTGAAGCTTTCTTT.

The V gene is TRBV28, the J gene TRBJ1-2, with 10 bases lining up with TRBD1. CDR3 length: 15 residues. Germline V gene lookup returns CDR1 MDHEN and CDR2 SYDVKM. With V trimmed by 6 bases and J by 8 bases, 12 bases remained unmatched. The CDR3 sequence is CASRLDRTGGEGYTF. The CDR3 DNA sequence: TGTGCCAGCAGACTTGACCGGACAGGGGGGGAAGGCTACACCTTC.

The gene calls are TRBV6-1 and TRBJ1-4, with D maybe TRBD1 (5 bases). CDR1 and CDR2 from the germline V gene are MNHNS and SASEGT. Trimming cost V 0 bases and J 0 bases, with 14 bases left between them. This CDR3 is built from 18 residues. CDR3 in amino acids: CASSEAGGETSTNEKLFF. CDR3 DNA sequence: TGTGCCAGCAGTGAAGCGGGGGGGGAAACCTCAACTAATGAAAAACTGTTTTTT.

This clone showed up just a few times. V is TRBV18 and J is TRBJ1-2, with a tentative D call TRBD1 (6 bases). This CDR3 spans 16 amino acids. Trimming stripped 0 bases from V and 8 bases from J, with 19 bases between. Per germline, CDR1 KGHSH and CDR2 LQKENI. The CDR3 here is CASSPPTVAGALGYTF. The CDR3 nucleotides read TGTGCCAGCTCACCACCGACAGTAGCAGGGGCTTTAGGCTACACCTTC.

The CDR3, as DNA: TGTGCCAGCAGCTTAGAGGTCGGTAGCAGTGAGCAGTTCTTC. Translation: CASSLEVGSSEQFF. V and J are TRBV7-6 and TRBJ2-1; D not certain. This CDR3 is 14 amino acids long. V was cut by 1 base and J by 9 bases, with 13 bases left in between. Germline lookup yields CDR1 SGHVS and CDR2 FNYEAQ.

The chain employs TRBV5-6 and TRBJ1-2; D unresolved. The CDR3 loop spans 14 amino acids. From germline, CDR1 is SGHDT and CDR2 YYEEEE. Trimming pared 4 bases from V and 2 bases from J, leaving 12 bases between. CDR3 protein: CASSPGFTNYGYTF. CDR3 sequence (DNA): TGTGCCAGCAGCCCCGGTTTTACCAACTATGGCTACACCTTC.

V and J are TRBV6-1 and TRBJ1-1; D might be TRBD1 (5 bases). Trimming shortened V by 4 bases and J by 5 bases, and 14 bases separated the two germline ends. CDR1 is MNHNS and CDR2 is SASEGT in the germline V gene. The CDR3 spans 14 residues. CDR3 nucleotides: TGTGCCAGCAGTGTAACCAGGGAAGGAACTGAAGCTTTCTTT. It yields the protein CASSVTREGTEAFF.

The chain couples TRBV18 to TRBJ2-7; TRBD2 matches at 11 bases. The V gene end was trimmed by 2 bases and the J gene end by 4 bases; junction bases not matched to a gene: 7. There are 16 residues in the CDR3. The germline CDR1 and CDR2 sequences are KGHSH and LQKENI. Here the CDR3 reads CASSPTIAGGPYEQYF. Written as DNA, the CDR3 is TGTGCCAGCTCACCAACCATAGCGGGAGGGCCTTACGAGCAGTACTTC.

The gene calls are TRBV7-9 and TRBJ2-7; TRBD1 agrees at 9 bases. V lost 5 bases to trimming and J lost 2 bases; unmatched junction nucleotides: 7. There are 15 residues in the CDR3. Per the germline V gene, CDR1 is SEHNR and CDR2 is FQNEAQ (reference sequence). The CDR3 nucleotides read TGTGCCAGCAGCATCCGGGACAGGGAGACCTACGAGCAGTACTTC. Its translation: CASSIRDRETYEQYF.

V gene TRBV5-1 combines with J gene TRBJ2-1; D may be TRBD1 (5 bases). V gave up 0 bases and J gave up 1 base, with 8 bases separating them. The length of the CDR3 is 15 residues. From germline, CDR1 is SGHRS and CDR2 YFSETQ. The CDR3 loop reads CASSLEGVSYNEQFF. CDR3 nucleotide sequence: TGCGCCAGCAGCTTGGAAGGGGTATCCTACAATGAGCAGTTCTTC. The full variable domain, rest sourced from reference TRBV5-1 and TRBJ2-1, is KAGVTQTPRYLIKTRGQQVTLSCSPISGHRSVSWYQQTPGQGLQFLFEYFSETQRNKGNFPGRFSGRQFSNSRSEMNVSTLELGDSALYLCASSLEGVSYNEQFFGPGTRLTVL.